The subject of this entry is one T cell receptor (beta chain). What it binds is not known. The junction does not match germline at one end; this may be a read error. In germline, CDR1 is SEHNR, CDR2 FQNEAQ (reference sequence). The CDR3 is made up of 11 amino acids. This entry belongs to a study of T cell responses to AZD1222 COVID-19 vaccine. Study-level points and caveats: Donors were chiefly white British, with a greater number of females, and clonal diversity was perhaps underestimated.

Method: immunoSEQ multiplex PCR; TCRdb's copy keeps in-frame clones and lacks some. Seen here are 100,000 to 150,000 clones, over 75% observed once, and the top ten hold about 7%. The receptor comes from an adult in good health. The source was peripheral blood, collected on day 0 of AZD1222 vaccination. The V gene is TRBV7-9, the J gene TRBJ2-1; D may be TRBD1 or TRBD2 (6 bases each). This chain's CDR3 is CATREQGGSLF. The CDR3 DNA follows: TGTGCCACGCGGGAACAGGGCGGATCCCTCTTC.